This T cell receptor beta chain was sequenced in a study of cytomegalovirus exposure and HLA in healthy donors. The study ran its PCR with 60 Vbeta and 13 Jbeta primers. Clones were read by immunoSEQ multiplex PCR, and TCRdb kept only the in-frame ones, dropping some. The table lists 110,000 or so clones, 77% of them singletons. With 0 bases removed from V and 5 bases from J, the gap between germline ends came to 10 bases. This CDR3 contains 14 residues. In germline, CDR1 is LGHNA, CDR2 YNFKEQ. The receptor comes from a young man in good health and CMV-seropositive. The chain is built from TRBV4-2 and TRBJ1-1; no clear D gene. Input material: PBMCs. The CDR3 sequence: CASSQDPERTEAFF. DNA of the CDR3: TGTGCCAGCAGCCAAGACCCGGAGAGGACTGAAGCTTTCTTT.